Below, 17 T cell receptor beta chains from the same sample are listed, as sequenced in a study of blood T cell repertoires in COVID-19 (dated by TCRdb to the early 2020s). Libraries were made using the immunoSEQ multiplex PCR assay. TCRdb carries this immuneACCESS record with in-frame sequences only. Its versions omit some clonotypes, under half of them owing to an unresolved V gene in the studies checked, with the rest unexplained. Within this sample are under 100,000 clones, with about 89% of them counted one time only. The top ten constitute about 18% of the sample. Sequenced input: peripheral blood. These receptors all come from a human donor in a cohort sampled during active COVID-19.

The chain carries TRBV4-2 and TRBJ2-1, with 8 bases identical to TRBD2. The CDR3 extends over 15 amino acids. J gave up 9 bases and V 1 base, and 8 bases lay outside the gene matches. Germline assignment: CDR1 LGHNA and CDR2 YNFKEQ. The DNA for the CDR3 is TGTGCCAGCAGCCAAGCGGACGGGGGGGCGGGTGAGCAGTTCTTC. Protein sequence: CASSQADGGAGEQFF.

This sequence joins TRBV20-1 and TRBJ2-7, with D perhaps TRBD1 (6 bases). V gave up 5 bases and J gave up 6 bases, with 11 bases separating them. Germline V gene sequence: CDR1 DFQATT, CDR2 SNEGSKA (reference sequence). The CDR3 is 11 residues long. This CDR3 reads CSARQGGEQYF. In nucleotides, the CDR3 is TGCAGTGCTCGACAAGGGGGCGAGCAGTACTTC.

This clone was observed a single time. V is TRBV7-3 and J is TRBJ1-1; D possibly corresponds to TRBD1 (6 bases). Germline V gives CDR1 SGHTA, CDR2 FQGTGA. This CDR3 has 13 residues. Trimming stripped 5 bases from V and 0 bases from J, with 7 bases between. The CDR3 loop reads CASSTGMNTEAFF. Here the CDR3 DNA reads TGTGCCAGCAGCACAGGGATGAACACTGAAGCTTTCTTT. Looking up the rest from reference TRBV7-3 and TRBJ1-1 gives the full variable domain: GAGVSQTPSNKVTEKGKYVELRCDPISGHTALYWYRQSLGQGPEFLIYFQGTGAADDSGLPNDRFFAVRPEGSVSTLKIQRTERGDSAVYLCASSTGMNTEAFFGQGTRLTVV.

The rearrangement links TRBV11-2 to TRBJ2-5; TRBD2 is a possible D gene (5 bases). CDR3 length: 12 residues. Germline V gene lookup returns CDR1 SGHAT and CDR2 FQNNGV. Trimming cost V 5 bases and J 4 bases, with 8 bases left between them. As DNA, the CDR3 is TGTGCCAGCAGCCCCGCGGGAGAGACCCAGTACTTC. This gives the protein CASSPAGETQYF.

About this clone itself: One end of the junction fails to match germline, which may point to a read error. CDR3 bases: TGTGCCAGCTCACCGAGCGTAGAGACCCGCATTTTT. As protein: CASSPSVETRIF. J is TRBJ1-4 and V is TRBV18; D is unresolved. Per the germline V gene, CDR1 is KGHSH and CDR2 is LQKENI. This CDR3 comprises 12 residues.

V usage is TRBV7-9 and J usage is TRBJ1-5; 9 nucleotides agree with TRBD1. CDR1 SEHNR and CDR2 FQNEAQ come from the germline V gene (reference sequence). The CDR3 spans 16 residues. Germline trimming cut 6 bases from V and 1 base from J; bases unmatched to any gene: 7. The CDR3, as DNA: TGTGCCAGCAGTCAAGACAGGGGGGGAAGCAATCAGCCCCAGCATTTT. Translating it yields CASSQDRGGSNQPQHF. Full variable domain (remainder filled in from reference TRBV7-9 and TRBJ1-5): DTGVSQNPRHKITKRGQNVTFRCDPISEHNRLYWYRQTLGQGPEFLTYFQNEAQLEKSRLLSDRFSAERPKGSFSTLEIQRTEQGDSAMYLCASSQDRGGSNQPQHFGDGTRLSIL.

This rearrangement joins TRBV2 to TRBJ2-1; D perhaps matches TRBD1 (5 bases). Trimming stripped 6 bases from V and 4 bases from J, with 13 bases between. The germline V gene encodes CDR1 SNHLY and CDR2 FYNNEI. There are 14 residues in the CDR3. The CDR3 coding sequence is TGTGCCAGCAGGGTTCAGGGAAGGTACAATGAGCAGTTCTTC. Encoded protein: CASRVQGRYNEQFF. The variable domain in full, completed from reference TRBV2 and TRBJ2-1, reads EPEVTQTPSHQVTQMGQEVILRCVPISNHLYFYWYRQILGQKVEFLVSFYNNEISEKSEIFDDQFSVERPDGSNFTLKIRSTKLEDSAMYFCASRVQGRYNEQFFGPGTRLTVL.

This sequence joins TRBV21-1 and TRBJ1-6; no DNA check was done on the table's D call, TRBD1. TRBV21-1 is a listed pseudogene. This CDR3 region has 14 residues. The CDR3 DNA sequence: TGTGCCAGCAGCGACAGGTCCCGAGGGTCACCCCTCCACTTT. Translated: CASSDRSRGSPLHF.

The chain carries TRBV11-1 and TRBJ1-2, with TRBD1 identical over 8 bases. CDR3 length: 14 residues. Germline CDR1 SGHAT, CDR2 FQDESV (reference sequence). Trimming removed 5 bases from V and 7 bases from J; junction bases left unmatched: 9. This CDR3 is CASSPADRVFGYTF. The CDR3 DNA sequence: TGTGCCAGCAGCCCCGCGGACAGGGTATTTGGCTACACCTTC.

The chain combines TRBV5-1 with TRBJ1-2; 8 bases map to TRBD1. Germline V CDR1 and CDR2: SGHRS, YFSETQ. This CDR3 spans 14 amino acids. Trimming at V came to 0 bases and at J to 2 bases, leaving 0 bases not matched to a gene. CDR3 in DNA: TGCGCCAGCAGCTTGGGGACAGGGAACTATGGCTACACCTTC. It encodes CASSLGTGNYGYTF. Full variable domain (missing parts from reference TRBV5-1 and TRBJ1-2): KAGVTQTPRYLIKTRGQQVTLSCSPISGHRSVSWYQQTPGQGLQFLFEYFSETQRNKGNFPGRFSGRQFSNSRSEMNVSTLELGDSALYLCASSLGTGNYGYTFGSGTRLTVV.

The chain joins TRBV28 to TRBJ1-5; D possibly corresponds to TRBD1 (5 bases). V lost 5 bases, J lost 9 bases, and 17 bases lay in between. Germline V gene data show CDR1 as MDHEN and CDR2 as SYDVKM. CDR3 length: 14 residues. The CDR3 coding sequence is TGTGCCAGCAGTCCGCTAGACAGACTGCGGCCCCAGCATTTT. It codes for CASSPLDRLRPQHF. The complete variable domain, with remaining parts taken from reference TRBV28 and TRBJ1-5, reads DVKVTQSSRYLVKRTGEKVFLECVQDMDHENMFWYRQDPGLGLRLIYFSYDVKMKEKGDIPEGYSVSREKKERFSLILESASTNQTSMYLCASSPLDRLRPQHFGDGTRLSIL.

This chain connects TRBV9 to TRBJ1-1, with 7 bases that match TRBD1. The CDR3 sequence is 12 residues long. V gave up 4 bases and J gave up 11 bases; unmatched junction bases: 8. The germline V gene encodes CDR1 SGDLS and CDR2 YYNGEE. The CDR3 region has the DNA TGTGCCAGCAGCCCCTGGGACAGCGGGGCTTTCTTT. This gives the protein CASSPWDSGAFF.

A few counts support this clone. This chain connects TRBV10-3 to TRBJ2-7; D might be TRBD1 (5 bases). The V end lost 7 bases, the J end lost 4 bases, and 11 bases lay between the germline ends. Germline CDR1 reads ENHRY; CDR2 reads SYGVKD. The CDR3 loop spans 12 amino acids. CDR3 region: CAINKDKYEQYF. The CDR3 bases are TGTGCCATCAATAAGGACAAATACGAGCAGTACTTC.

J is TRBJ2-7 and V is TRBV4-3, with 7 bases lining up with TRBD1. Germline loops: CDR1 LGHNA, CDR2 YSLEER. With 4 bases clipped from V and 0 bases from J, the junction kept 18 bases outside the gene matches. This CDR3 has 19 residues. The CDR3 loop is CASSRALTRQGLSSYEQYF. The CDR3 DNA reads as TGCGCCAGCAGCCGAGCCCTCACCCGACAGGGCCTTAGCTCCTACGAGCAGTACTTC.

In nucleotides, the CDR3 is TGTGCCAGCAGTTTCCTCACGGCGGCAACTAATGAAAAACTGTTTTTT. It encodes CASSFLTAATNEKLFF. V gene TRBV28 combines with J gene TRBJ1-4; D gene ambiguous. V shed 3 bases and J shed 0 bases, with 11 bases lying between them. This CDR3 is 16 amino acids long. The germline V gene has CDR1 MDHEN and CDR2 SYDVKM.

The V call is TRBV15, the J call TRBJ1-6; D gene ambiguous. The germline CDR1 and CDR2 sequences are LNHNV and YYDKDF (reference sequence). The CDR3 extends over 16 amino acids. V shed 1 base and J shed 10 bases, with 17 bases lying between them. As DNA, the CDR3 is TGTGCCACCAGCAGAGCGACAAAGGCCCGTTGGTCACCCCTCCACTTT. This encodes CATSRATKARWSPLHF.

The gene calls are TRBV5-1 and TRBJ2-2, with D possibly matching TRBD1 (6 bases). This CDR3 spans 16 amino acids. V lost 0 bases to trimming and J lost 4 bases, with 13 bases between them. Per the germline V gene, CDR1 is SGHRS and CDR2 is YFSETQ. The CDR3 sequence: CASSLVAGVGTGELFF. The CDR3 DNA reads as TGCGCCAGCAGCTTGGTGGCAGGGGTCGGCACCGGGGAGCTGTTTTTT.